The clone carrying this T cell receptor (beta chain) occurred once. The data are from a study of OX40 agonist ivuxolimab in advanced cancers. Blood specimens came from baseline, cycle 4 day 1, and cycle 7 day 1. V lost 5 bases to trimming and J lost 5 bases, with 11 bases between them. This CDR3 has 13 amino acids. Germline V CDR1 and CDR2: SEHNR, FQNEAQ (reference sequence). Sequencing used immunoSEQ multiplex PCR; TCRdb keeps in-frame clones, though not all of them. The sample has about 55,000 clones, roughly 86% seen once. The origin of this receptor is an adult with an advanced solid tumor such as melanoma, head and neck, liver or kidney cancer. Sequenced here: CD4+ or CD8+ T cells sorted from blood, sampled in a trial of the OX40 agonist ivuxolimab. The V call is TRBV7-9, the J call TRBJ2-3; D not certain. CDR3 loop: CASSPWIEDTQYF. CDR3 nucleotides: TGTGCCAGCAGCCCCTGGATAGAAGATACGCAGTATTTT.